The clone carrying this T cell receptor (beta chain) has more than one count but fewer than ten. Its antigen is unknown. The study excluded patients with uncontrolled infection, other autoimmune disease, pregnancy or lactation. Source material for PBMCs was around 10 ml fresh peripheral blood. This sample stems from a study of T cells in Graves' hyperthyroidism and ophthalmopathy. Broader study findings: The model foresaw ophthalmopathy a median 6.5 months prior to onset.

There were TCR beta CDR3 regions amplified from RNA transcripts. During a first-round RT-PCR of the TCR CDR3, the HTBI primer set was used. TCRdb analysed the multiplex PCR reads with MiXCR anew, one entry per CDR3 protein. This table holds approximately 220,000 distinct CDR3 sequences, 15% to 20% found once. This TCR came from a man aged 40-50 years with Graves' hyperthyroidism. Sample: blood.

CDR3 nucleotide sequence: TGTGCCAGCAGTTTCATCCTAAGCAATCAGCCCCAGCATTTT. It specifies CASSFILSNQPQHF. The chain is built from TRBV12-3 or TRBV12-4 and TRBJ1-5, with D hard to call. This CDR3 has 14 residues. Between the trimmed V and J ends, which lost 3 bases and 1 base, there was a span of 7 bases.